This T cell receptor beta chain was sequenced for a study of blood T cell repertoires in COVID-19. The wider study: COVID-19 samples from acute and convalescent phases originated in the United States, Italy and Spain. The cDNA or gDNA used as material had been derived from T cells, B-cell-depleted T cells, or PBMCs.

V lost 10 bases and J lost 4, with 30 bases in between. The CDR3 length is 18 residues. Germline values: CDR1 LNHDA, CDR2 SQIVND (reference sequence). Per the original data handling: Amplification of reference gene primers was used by the study to estimate nucleated cell counts. The data were produced by immunoSEQ multiplex PCR, yet TCRdb's version contains in-frame clones alone and is incomplete. Clonal size and the V and J genes are those of that table, whereas D and trimming came from the DNA. The sample has some 96,000 clones; around 88% are singletons. This TCR was sampled from a human donor in a cohort sampled during active COVID-19. V is TRBV19 and J is TRBJ2-3; D perhaps matches TRBD2 (5 bases). Sample: peripheral blood. Written as DNA, the CDR3 is TGTGCCACCGAAATGCTCAAGGAGGCCCCCCCATTGGCAGATACGCAGTATTTT. It encodes CATEMLKEAPPLADTQYF.